Each of the 7 T cell receptor beta chains below was sequenced from the same sample in a study of shared T cell receptors in the human thymus. Here immunoSEQ multiplex PCR was the method, and the copy in TCRdb shows in-frame clones only, minus some. This sample has about 400,000 clones, with roughly 94% found just once. The sample consisted of thymocytes. The receptor source for this set is a human donor.

The chain uses TRBV27 and TRBJ2-5, with D possibly matching TRBD1 (6 bases). This CDR3 contains 15 residues. Trimming pared 6 bases from V and 1 base from J, leaving 15 bases between. The germline V gene encodes CDR1 MNHEY and CDR2 SMNVEV (reference sequence). Here the CDR3 reads CASSLSQGRQETQYF. In DNA, the CDR3 is TGTGCCAGCAGCCTATCGCAGGGGCGCCAAGAGACCCAGTACTTC.

This clone turned up a few times. The chain couples TRBV6-6 to TRBJ1-1; D unresolved. V was shortened by 5 bases and J by 3 bases, with 7 bases between the two germline ends. This CDR3 contains 12 residues. The germline V gene encodes CDR1 MNHNY and CDR2 SVGAGI (reference sequence). In nucleotides, the CDR3 is TGTGCCAGCAGTCCAACGGACACTGAAGCTTTCTTT. It translates to CASSPTDTEAFF.

The chain employs TRBV7-9 and TRBJ2-5; D remains unclear. V lost 1 base and J 2 bases, leaving 8 bases between the germline ends. In germline, CDR1 is SEHNR, CDR2 FQNEAQ (reference sequence). The CDR3 consists of 14 residues. CDR3 in DNA: TGTGCCAGCAGCTTAGACAGAGCTCAAGAGACCCAGTACTTC. As protein: CASSLDRAQETQYF.

The sample holds one count of this clone. V and J are TRBV4-2 and TRBJ2-1; TRBD2 matches at 10 bases. The CDR3 is made up of 16 amino acids. The junction had 4 bases not matched to a gene; V was cut back by 0 bases and J by 5 bases. Germline assignment: CDR1 LGHNA and CDR2 YNFKEQ. CDR3 DNA: TGTGCCAGCAGCCAAGAGGGGACTAGCGCAAACAATGAGCAGTTCTTC. Translation: CASSQEGTSANNEQFF.

The chain combines TRBV28 with TRBJ1-2; D possibly corresponds to TRBD1 (5 bases). The CDR3 length is 17 residues. CDR1 and CDR2 (germline): MDHEN, SYDVKM. Trimming removed 5 bases from V and 5 bases from J, with 24 bases in between. This chain's CDR3 is CASSPVEGPLGWYGYTF. The CDR3 DNA reads TGTGCCAGCAGTCCGGTGGAGGGGCCACTGGGGTGGTATGGCTACACCTTC.

This clone has just a few counts. Different DNA sequences within this sample yield the same CDR3. The V gene is TRBV28, the J gene TRBJ1-2; no reliable D call. Germline V lookup: CDR1 MDHEN, CDR2 SYDVKM. The CDR3 contains 12 residues. The ends were cut back, 1 base at V and 1 base at J, with 1 base in the middle. The DNA of the CDR3 is TGTGCCAGCAGTTTATATAACTATGGCTACACCTTC. Translated: CASSLYNYGYTF.

V is TRBV10-2 and J is TRBJ2-4; D is possibly TRBD2 (6 bases). CDR1 is WSHSY, CDR2 SAAADI, per germline. This CDR3 contains 15 residues. V lost 7 bases, J lost 0 bases, and 13 bases lay in between. CDR3 bases: TGCGCCAGCACCCGGGAGTCGCTAGCCAAAAACATTCAGTACTTC. This encodes CASTRESLAKNIQYF.